Listed here is a single T cell receptor (beta chain). The antigen remains unidentified. This record belongs to a study of T cells in Graves' hyperthyroidism and ophthalmopathy. Study results and caveats: In the blood, most expanded thyroid clonotypes above 0.001 appeared as well.

The CDR3 loop spans 14 amino acids. Germline V gene data show CDR1 as MDHEN and CDR2 as SYDVKM. Unmatched junction bases numbered 8, after V lost 8 bases and J lost 6 bases. RNA transcripts provided the source from which TCR beta CDR3 regions were amplified. The HTBI primer set was used in a first-round RT-PCR of the TCR CDR3. TCRdb passed the multiplex PCR reads through MiXCR, listing each CDR3 protein once. The sample carries about 350,000 distinct CDR3 sequences, approximately 15% recorded once. Sequenced sample: blood. The TCR comes from a woman in her thirties with Graves' hyperthyroidism. This sequence joins TRBV28 and TRBJ2-2, with 8 bases aligning to TRBD1. DNA for the CDR3: TGTGCCAGCTACGGACAGGGCAGAGCCGGGGAGCTGTTTTTT. Amino acid sequence: CASYGQGRAGELFF.